This record looks at one TCR beta chain sequence and its context. V was shortened by 0 bases and J by 1 base, with 6 bases between the two germline ends. The germline gives CDR1 LGHDT, CDR2 YNNKEL (reference sequence). The CDR3 runs to 14 residues. Assay used: immunoSEQ multiplex PCR; TCRdb lists only in-frame clones, some missing. The sample includes 150,000 to 200,000 clones, approximately 90% of them seen just once. The data are from a study of T cell responses to AZD1222 COVID-19 vaccine. Here the sequenced sample was peripheral blood, taken 28 days after the second AZD1222 dose. This chain uses TRBV3-1 (or the pseudogene TRBV3-2) with TRBJ1-2; D remains unclear. The sequence was collected from an adult who received the AZD1222 COVID-19 vaccine. The CDR3 protein is CASSQDPSNYGYTF. In nucleotides, the CDR3 is TGTGCCAGCAGCCAAGACCCTAGTAACTATGGCTACACCTTC.